Below, 17 T cell receptor beta chains from the same sample are listed, as sequenced in a study of blood T cell repertoires in COVID-19 (dated by TCRdb to the early 2020s). The protocol used for the library was the immunoSEQ multiplex PCR assay. The table comes from immuneACCESS by way of TCRdb, which keeps in-frame sequences with V and J called. Part of the clones is missing from these tables; in studies checked, under half for an unresolved V gene and the rest for unknown reasons. Counted in this sample were around 80,000 clones; around 80% of them appeared once. 9.5% to 15% of the sample is held by the ten biggest clonotypes. The sample taken for sequencing was peripheral blood. The receptors come from a middle-aged man with COVID-19, enrolled during active disease.

This sequence joins TRBV6-2 or TRBV6-3 and TRBJ2-3, with 7 bases fitting TRBD2. Germline CDR1 and CDR2: MNHEY and SVGEGT. There are 14 residues in the CDR3. Losses at the gene ends were 0 bases for V and 6 bases for J; bases not matched to a gene: 3. In DNA, the CDR3 is TGTGCCAGCAGTTACTCGTACGGGAGGGATACGCAGTATTTT. This gives the protein CASSYSYGRDTQYF.

This chain joins TRBV2 and TRBJ1-2, with 7 bases identical to TRBD1. The CDR3 is made up of 13 amino acids. Germline CDR1 reads SNHLY; CDR2 reads FYNNEI. V shed 6 bases, J shed 7 bases, and the junction held 8 bases outside the gene matches. The CDR3 coding sequence is TGTGCCAGCAGCTCCGGGACAGCTACTGGCTACACCTTC. It specifies CASSSGTATGYTF. The variable domain in full, completed from reference TRBV2 and TRBJ1-2, reads EPEVTQTPSHQVTQMGQEVILRCVPISNHLYFYWYRQILGQKVEFLVSFYNNEISEKSEIFDDQFSVERPDGSNFTLKIRSTKLEDSAMYFCASSSGTATGYTFGSGTRLTVV.

The chain links TRBV19 to TRBJ2-7, with 10 bases lining up with TRBD1. Per germline, CDR1 LNHDA and CDR2 SQIVND (reference sequence). V was pared by 5 bases and J by 1 base, with 11 bases of the junction left unmatched. This CDR3 comprises 17 residues. This CDR3 reads CASSPPPGTGVSYEQYF. CDR3 nucleotides: TGTGCCAGTAGTCCACCGCCCGGGACAGGGGTATCCTACGAGCAGTACTTC.

V usage is TRBV29-1 and J usage is TRBJ2-1; possibly TRBD1 for D (6 bases). From germline, CDR1 is SQVTM and CDR2 ANQGSEA. Trimming shortened V by 7 bases and J by 4 bases, and 8 bases separated the two germline ends. The CDR3 runs 11 residues. CDR3 bases: TGCAGCGCAGGGGATTACAATGAGCAGTTCTTC. Translation: CSAGDYNEQFF.

The chain carries TRBV5-4 and TRBJ2-3; the match to TRBD2 covers 13 bases. J lost 4 bases, V lost 2 bases, and 1 base had no gene match. CDR3 length equals 15 residues. Germline CDR1 reads SGHNT; CDR2 reads YYREEE (reference sequence). CDR3 bases: TGTGCCAGCAGCTTACTAGCGGGAGGGGCAGATACGCAGTATTTT. As protein: CASSLLAGGADTQYF.

The V call is TRBV4-3, the J call TRBJ1-5; D possibly corresponds to TRBD1 (5 bases). Trimming left V 3 bases short and J 3 bases short, with 15 bases between. The CDR3 consists of 16 residues. CDR1 and CDR2 from the germline V gene are LGHNA and YSLEER. The CDR3 loop is CASSHSISTVNQPQHF. In DNA, the CDR3 is TGCGCCAGCAGCCACTCTATTTCGACAGTCAATCAGCCCCAGCATTTT.

This chain uses TRBV27 with TRBJ1-5, with TRBD1 identical over 7 bases. Germline V gene sequence: CDR1 MNHEY, CDR2 SMNVEV (reference sequence). This CDR3 comprises 13 residues. The junction had 4 bases not matched to a gene; V was cut back by 6 bases and J by 5 bases. CDR3 sequence: CASRTGDYQPQHF. The CDR3 nucleotides read TGTGCCAGCAGAACAGGGGACTATCAGCCCCAGCATTTT.

The chain uses TRBV30 and TRBJ2-5; D may be TRBD1 (5 bases). The CDR3 is made up of 13 amino acids. Germline CDR1 GTSNPN, CDR2 SVGIG (reference sequence). V was clipped by 2 bases and J by 2 bases, with 9 bases between them. CDR3 residues: CAWSPQGQETQYF. As DNA, the CDR3 is TGTGCCTGGAGTCCGCAGGGTCAAGAGACCCAGTACTTC.

The rearrangement joins TRBV3-1 (or the pseudogene TRBV3-2) to TRBJ1-6; 7 nucleotides agree with TRBD1. The CDR3 runs 15 residues. CDR1 and CDR2 from the germline V gene are LGHDT and YNNKEL (reference sequence). V shed 1 base, J shed 5 bases, and the junction held 2 bases outside the gene matches. Here the CDR3 DNA reads TGTGCCAGCAGCCAAGGTACAGGGGATAATTCACCCCTCCACTTT. Translation gives CASSQGTGDNSPLHF.

The DNA for the CDR3 is TGTGCCAGCAGCCTGGGACAGTCATTACAAGAGACCCAGTACTTC. Amino acid sequence: CASSLGQSLQETQYF. This chain joins TRBV7-3 and TRBJ2-5; 7 bases line up with TRBD1. The germline gives CDR1 SGHTA, CDR2 FQGTGA. The CDR3 is 15 amino acids. Germline trimming cut 5 bases from V and 2 bases from J; bases unmatched to any gene: 8.

This clone appeared a single time. This chain connects TRBV18 to TRBJ2-7; a possible D gene is TRBD1 (5 bases). The CDR3 is made up of 15 amino acids. Germline-derived CDR1 and CDR2 are KGHSH and LQKENI. V lost 0 bases, J lost 4 bases, and 13 bases lay in between. CDR3 nucleotides: TGTGCCAGCTCACCACCTGAACAGGCCTTATACGAGCAGTACTTC. Protein sequence: CASSPPEQALYEQYF.

CDR3 coding DNA: TGTGCCAGCTCACCAACCTCAGGGACAGGGGGTCTCAAGGTCGCTTACTTC. The encoded protein is CASSPTSGTGGLKVAYF. The chain has TRBV18 and TRBJ2-7, with 11 bases identical to TRBD1. CDR3 length: 17 residues. Germline V lookup: CDR1 KGHSH, CDR2 LQKENI. Trimming removed 2 bases from V and 13 bases from J; junction bases left unmatched: 19.

This chain links TRBV11-2 with TRBJ1-6; 10 nucleotides agree with TRBD1. V was clipped by 0 bases and J by 8 bases; unmatched bases: 4. This CDR3 region has 16 residues. Germline V gene lookup returns CDR1 SGHAT and CDR2 FQNNGV. Written as DNA, the CDR3 is TGTGCCAGCAGCTTAGATCTGGGGACAGGGGATTCACCCCTCCACTTT. Its protein is CASSLDLGTGDSPLHF.

This clone appeared a single time. The chain has TRBV5-8 and TRBJ2-7; no clear D gene. Trimming took 3 bases from V and 4 from J, leaving 14 bases between them. Germline V gene sequence: CDR1 SGHTS, CDR2 YDEGEE. This CDR3 comprises 14 residues. Written as DNA, the CDR3 is TGTGCCAGCAGCTCCGGCCAGGTCTTTTACGAGCAGTACTTC. Translating gives CASSSGQVFYEQYF.

V and J are TRBV30 and TRBJ2-3; tentatively, D is TRBD1 (5 bases). The CDR3 runs 15 residues. The germline gives CDR1 GTSNPN, CDR2 SVGIG (reference sequence). V was clipped by 1 base and J by 2 bases, with 13 bases between them. DNA of the CDR3: TGTGCCTGGAGTGAAGGGGAATACCACACAGATACGCAGTATTTT. Encoded protein: CAWSEGEYHTDTQYF.

V is TRBV7-9 and J is TRBJ2-3; 7 bases line up with TRBD1. The CDR3 loop spans 16 amino acids. Trimming cost V 2 bases and J 0 bases; bases outside gene matches: 5. Per germline, CDR1 SEHNR and CDR2 FQNEAQ (reference sequence). The CDR3 sequence is CASSLNGQASTDTQYF. CDR3 coding DNA: TGTGCCAGCAGCTTAAACGGACAGGCTAGCACAGATACGCAGTATTTT.

The CDR3 DNA is TGTGCCTGGAGTCCGCCGTCGGGGCCCCAGCATTTT. This translates into CAWSPPSGPQHF. The rearrangement uses TRBV30 and TRBJ1-5; D is unclear. The CDR3 contains 12 residues. CDR1 and CDR2 (germline): GTSNPN, SVGIG (reference sequence). The V and J ends lost 2 bases and 9 bases respectively, with 11 bases between them.